The 5 T cell receptor beta chains below were found in one sample sequenced in a study of CD8 T cells in ankylosing spondylitis. Points from the study as a whole: Ankylosing spondylitis blood appeared to carry a characteristic TCR beta motif of roughly eight highly homologous variants.

These receptors' antigens are unknown. Each CDR3 protein gets one entry after TCRdb re-called the 5' RACE reads with MiXCR. The repertoire holds about 390,000 distinct CDR3 sequences, with about a fifth as singletons. Sequencing was performed on blood, either unsorted or a sorted T cell fraction (not recorded which). The receptors here all came from a male donor with ankylosing spondylitis.

The V gene is TRBV12-5, the J gene TRBJ1-6; no firm D call. Germline loops: CDR1 LGHNT, CDR2 FRNRAP. The CDR3 has 15 residues. Between the trimmed V and J ends, which lost 7 bases and 2 bases, there was a span of 12 bases. The CDR3: CASALSGTYNSPLHF. The CDR3 nucleotides are TGTGCTAGTGCCCTGTCCGGGACCTATAATTCACCCCTCCACTTT.

Notes on this clonotype: The germline gene is not matched at one end of the junction; a read error may be the cause. The chain carries TRBV30 and TRBJ2-1; TRBD2 aligns across 10 bases. The CDR3 covers 15 residues. Germline V gene lookup returns CDR1 GTSNPN and CDR2 SVGIG (reference sequence). The DNA for the CDR3 is TGTGCCCGGAGTTTCGGAGCGGGAGGGAACAATGAGCAGTTCTTC. Protein product: CARSFGAGGNNEQFF.

This clonotype was seen a few times. The V call is TRBV4-2, the J call TRBJ2-7; D possibly corresponds to TRBD2 (6 bases). CDR1 and CDR2 from the germline V gene are LGHNA and YNFKEQ. The CDR3 covers 16 residues. V was clipped by 0 bases and J by 7 bases, with 19 bases between them. CDR3 protein: CASSQDGLARPGEQYF. CDR3 nucleotide sequence: TGTGCCAGCAGCCAAGATGGCCTAGCGAGGCCGGGAGAGCAGTACTTC.

This chain uses TRBV7-2 with TRBJ2-1; perhaps TRBD2 as D (6 bases). V dropped 0 bases and J dropped 2 bases, with 8 bases sitting between them. Per germline, CDR1 SGHTA and CDR2 FQGNSA. The CDR3 extends over 15 amino acids. The CDR3: CASSLARLAYNEQFF. CDR3 in DNA: TGTGCCAGCAGCTTAGCTCGACTAGCCTACAATGAGCAGTTCTTC.

This clonotype has only a few counts. The chain links TRBV12-3 or TRBV12-4 to TRBJ1-5; 7 positions agree with TRBD1. The CDR3 consists of 15 residues. J was trimmed by 0 bases and V by 5 bases; bases with no gene match: 4. In DNA, the CDR3 is TGTGCCAGCAGTAGGACAGGTTATAGCAATCAGCCCCAGCATTTT. Protein product: CASSRTGYSNQPQHF.